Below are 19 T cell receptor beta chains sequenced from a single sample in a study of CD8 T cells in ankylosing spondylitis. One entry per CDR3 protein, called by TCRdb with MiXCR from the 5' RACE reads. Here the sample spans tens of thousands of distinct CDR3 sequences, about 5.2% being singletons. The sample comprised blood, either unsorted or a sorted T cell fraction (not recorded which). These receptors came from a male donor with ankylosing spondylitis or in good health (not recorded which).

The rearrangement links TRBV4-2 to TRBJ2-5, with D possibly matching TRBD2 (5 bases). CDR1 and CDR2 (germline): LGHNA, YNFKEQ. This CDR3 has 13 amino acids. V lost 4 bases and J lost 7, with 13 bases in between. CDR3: CASSPGLAGTQYF. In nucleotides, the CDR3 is TGTGCCAGCAGCCCCGGGCTCGCGGGGACCCAGTACTTC.

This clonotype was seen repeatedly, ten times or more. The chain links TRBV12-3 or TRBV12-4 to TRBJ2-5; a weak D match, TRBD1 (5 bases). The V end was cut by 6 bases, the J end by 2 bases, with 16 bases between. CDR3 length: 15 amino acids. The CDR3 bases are TGTGCCAGCAGCCGCGAATCTCAGGGTCAAGAGACCCAGTACTTC. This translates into CASSRESQGQETQYF.

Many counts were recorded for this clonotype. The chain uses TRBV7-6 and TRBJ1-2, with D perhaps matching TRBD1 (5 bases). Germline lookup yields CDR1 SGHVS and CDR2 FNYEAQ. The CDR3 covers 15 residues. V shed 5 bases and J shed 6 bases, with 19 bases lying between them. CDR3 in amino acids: CASSPQQGWSDGYTF. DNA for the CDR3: TGTGCCAGCAGCCCCCAGCAGGGATGGTCGGATGGCTACACCTTC.

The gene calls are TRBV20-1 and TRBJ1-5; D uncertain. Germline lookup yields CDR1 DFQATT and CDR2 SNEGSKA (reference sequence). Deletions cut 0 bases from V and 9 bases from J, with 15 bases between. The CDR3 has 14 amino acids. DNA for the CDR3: TGCAGTGCTAGAGATGATGTCGGGAGTCCGCCCCAGCATTTT. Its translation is CSARDDVGSPPQHF.

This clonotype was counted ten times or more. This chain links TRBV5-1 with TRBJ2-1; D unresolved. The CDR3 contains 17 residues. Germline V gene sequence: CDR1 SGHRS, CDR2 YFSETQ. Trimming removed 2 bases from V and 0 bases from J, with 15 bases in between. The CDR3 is CASSLPIQQNSYNEQFF. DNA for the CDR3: TGCGCCAGCAGCTTACCTATACAGCAAAACTCCTACAATGAGCAGTTCTTC. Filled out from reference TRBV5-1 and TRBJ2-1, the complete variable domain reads KAGVTQTPRYLIKTRGQQVTLSCSPISGHRSVSWYQQTPGQGLQFLFEYFSETQRNKGNFPGRFSGRQFSNSRSEMNVSTLELGDSALYLCASSLPIQQNSYNEQFFGPGTRLTVL.

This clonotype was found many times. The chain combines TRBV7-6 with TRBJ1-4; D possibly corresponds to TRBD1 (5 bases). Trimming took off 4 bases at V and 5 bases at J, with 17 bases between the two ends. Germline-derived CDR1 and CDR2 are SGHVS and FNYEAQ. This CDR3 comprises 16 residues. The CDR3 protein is CASSSYGGTRNEKLFF. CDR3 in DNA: TGTGCCAGCAGCTCCTACGGGGGGACGAGGAATGAAAAACTGTTTTTT. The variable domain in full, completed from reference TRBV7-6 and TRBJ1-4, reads GAGVSQSPRYKVTKRGQDVALRCDPISGHVSLYWYRQALGQGPEFLTYFNYEAQQDKSGLPNDRFSAERPEGSISTLTIQRTEQRDSAMYRCASSSYGGTRNEKLFFGSGTQLSVL.

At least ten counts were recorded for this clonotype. The CDR3 DNA is TGTGCCAGCAGCAATCTAGCGGGACAAGATACGCAGTATTTT. Amino acids: CASSNLAGQDTQYF. The chain recombines TRBV5-5 with TRBJ2-3; 9 bases are a match to TRBD2. This CDR3 is built from 14 residues. CDR1 is SGHKS and CDR2 is YYEKEE in the germline V gene (reference sequence). Trimming removed 4 bases from V and 5 bases from J; junction bases left unmatched: 5.

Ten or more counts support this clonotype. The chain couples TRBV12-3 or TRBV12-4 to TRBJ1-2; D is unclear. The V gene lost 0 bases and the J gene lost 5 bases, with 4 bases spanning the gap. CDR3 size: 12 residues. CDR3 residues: CASSLAQYGYTF. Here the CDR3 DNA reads TGTGCCAGCAGTTTAGCACAGTATGGCTACACCTTC.

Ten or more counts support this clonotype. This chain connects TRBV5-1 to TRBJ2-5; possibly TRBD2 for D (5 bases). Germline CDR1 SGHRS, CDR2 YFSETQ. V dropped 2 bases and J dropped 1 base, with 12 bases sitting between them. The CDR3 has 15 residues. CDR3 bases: TGCGCCAGCAGCTTTCTCCGGGGTACCCAAGAGACCCAGTACTTC. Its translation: CASSFLRGTQETQYF.

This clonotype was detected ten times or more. The CDR3 protein is CASSQGLAASTDTQYF. The CDR3 DNA sequence: TGTGCCAGCAGCCAGGGACTAGCGGCTAGCACAGATACGCAGTATTTT. V and J are TRBV7-6 and TRBJ2-3; 11 bases line up with TRBD2. The germline V gene has CDR1 SGHVS and CDR2 FNYEAQ. The ends lost 5 bases at V and 0 bases at J; junction bases unmatched: 4. The CDR3 extends over 16 amino acids.

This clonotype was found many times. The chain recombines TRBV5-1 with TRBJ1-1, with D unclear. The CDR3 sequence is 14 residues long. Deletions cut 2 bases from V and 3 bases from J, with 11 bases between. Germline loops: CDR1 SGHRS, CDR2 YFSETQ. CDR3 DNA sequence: TGCGCCAGCAGCTTCGGGGAGAGTTACACTGAAGCTTTCTTT. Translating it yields CASSFGESYTEAFF.

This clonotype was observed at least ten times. In nucleotides, the CDR3 is TGCGCCAGCAGCCAAGGCGGGCAAAACATTCAGTACTTC. Translating it yields CASSQGGQNIQYF. The chain carries TRBV4-3 and TRBJ2-4; perhaps TRBD2 as D (5 bases). Germline V gene lookup returns CDR1 LGHNA and CDR2 YSLEER. Trimming pared 1 base from V and 5 bases from J, leaving 6 bases between. This CDR3 region has 13 residues.

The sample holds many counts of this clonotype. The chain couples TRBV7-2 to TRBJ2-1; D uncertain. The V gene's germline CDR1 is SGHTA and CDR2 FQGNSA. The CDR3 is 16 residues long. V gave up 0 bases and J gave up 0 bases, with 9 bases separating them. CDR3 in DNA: TGTGCCAGCAGCTTAGCAGCAGGCAGCTCCTACAATGAGCAGTTCTTC. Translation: CASSLAAGSSYNEQFF.

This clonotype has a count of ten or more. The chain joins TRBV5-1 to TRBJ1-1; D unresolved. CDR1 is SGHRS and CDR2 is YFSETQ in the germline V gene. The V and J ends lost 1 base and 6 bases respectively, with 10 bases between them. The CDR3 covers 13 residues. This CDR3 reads CASSLTTGAEAFF. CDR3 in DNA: TGCGCCAGCAGCTTGACGACCGGAGCTGAAGCTTTCTTT.

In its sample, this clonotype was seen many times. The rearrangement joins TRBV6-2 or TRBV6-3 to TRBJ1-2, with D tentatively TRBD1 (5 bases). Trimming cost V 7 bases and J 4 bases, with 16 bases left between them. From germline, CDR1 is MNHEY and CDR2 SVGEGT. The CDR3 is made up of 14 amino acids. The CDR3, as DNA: TGTGCCAGCACCCAAGGGGAATTGATCTATGGCTACACCTTC. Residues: CASTQGELIYGYTF.

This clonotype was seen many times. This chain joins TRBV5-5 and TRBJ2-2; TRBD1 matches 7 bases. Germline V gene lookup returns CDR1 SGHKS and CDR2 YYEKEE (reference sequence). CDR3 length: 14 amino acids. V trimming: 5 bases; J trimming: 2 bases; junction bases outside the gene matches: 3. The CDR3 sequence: CASRRDRNTGELFF. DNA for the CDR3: TGTGCCAGCAGGAGGGACAGAAACACCGGGGAGCTGTTTTTT.

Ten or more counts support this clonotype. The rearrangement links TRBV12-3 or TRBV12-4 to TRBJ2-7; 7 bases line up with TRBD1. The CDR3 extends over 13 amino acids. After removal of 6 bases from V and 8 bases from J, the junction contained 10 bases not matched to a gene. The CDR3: CASSDWTGLQQYF. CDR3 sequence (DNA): TGTGCCAGCAGCGATTGGACAGGCCTCCAGCAGTACTTC.

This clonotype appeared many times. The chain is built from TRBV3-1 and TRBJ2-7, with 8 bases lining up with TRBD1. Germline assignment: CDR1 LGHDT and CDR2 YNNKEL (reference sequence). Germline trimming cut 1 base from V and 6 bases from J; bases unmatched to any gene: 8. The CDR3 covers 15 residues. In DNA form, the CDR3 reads TGTGCCAGCAGCCAAGCCAGGACAGGGCCTTCCGAGCAGTACTTC. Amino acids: CASSQARTGPSEQYF.

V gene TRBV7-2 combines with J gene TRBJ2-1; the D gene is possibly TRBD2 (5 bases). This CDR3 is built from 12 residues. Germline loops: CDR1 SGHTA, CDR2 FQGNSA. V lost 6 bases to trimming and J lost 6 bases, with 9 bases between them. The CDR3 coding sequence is TGTGCCAGCAGTTGGAGGCTCAATGAGCAGTTCTTC. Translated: CASSWRLNEQFF.